This T cell receptor (beta chain) comes out of a study of shared clonotypes between healthy human individuals. Study findings and constraints: Richness estimates generally favored naive over memory subsets.

This CDR3 region has 14 residues. CDR1 is SNHLY, CDR2 FYNNEI, per germline. The ends were cut back, 3 bases at V and 1 base at J, with 10 bases in the middle. As regards this clone: Its matching antigen is unknown. This specimen includes other DNA sequences encoding the same CDR3.

TCRdb keeps only in-frame clones here, not all; method: immunoSEQ multiplex PCR. In the table there are over 2 million clones, approximately 90% of which are singletons. In the CD4+ fraction, cells were divided into CD45RA+ naive and CD45RA-negative memory subsets. The chain links TRBV2 to TRBJ2-7; D may match TRBD1 or TRBD2 (5 bases each). Material: naive CD4+ T cells from PBMCs. Specified subset: CD45RA+ positively selected. This clonotype was sampled from a man aged 18-30 years in good health. Some clones in this sample may be carry-over from other donors' samples. CDR3 loop: CASSDQGTSYEQYF. The CDR3 DNA reads as TGTGCCAGCAGTGATCAAGGGACGTCCTACGAGCAGTACTTC. Complete variable domain (other parts from reference TRBV2 and TRBJ2-7): EPEVTQTPSHQVTQMGQEVILRCVPISNHLYFYWYRQILGQKVEFLVSFYNNEISEKSEIFDDQFSVERPDGSNFTLKIRSTKLEDSAMYFCASSDQGTSYEQYFGPGTRLTVT.